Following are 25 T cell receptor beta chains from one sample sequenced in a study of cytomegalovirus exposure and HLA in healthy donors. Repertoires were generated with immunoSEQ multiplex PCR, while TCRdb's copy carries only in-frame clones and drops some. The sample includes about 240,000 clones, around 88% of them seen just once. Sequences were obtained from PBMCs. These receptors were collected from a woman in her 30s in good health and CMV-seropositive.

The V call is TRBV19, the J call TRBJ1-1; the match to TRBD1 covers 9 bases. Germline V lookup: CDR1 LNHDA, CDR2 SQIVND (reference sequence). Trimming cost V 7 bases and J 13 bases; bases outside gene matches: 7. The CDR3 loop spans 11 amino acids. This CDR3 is CASNTGGADFF. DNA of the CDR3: TGTGCCAGTAATACAGGGGGCGCGGATTTCTTT.

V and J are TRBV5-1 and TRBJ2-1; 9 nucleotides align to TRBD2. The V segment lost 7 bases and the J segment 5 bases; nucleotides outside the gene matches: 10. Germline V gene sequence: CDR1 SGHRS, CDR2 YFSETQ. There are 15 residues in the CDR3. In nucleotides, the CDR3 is TGCGCCAGCGGCCCGACTAGCGGAGTAGACAATGAGCAGTTCTTC. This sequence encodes CASGPTSGVDNEQFF.

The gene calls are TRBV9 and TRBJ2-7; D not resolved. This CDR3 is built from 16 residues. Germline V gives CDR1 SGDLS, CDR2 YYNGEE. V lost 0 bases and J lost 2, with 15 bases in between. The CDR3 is CASSVGQYLGAYEQYF. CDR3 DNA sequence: TGTGCCAGCAGCGTAGGCCAATATCTTGGAGCCTACGAGCAGTACTTC.

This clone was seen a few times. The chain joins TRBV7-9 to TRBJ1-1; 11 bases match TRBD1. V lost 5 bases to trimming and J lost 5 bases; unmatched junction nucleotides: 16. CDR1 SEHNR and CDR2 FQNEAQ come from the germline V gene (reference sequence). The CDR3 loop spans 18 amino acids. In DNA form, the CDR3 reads TGTGCCAGCAGCACTAGCTATGTGGACAGGGGGCGTTGGACTGAAGCTTTCTTT. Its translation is CASSTSYVDRGRWTEAFF.

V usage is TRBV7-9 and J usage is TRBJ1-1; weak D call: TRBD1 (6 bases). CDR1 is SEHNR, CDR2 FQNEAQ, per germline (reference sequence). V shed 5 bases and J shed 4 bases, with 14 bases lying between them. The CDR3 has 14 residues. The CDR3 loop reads CASSPYRVGTEAFF. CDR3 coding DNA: TGTGCCAGCAGCCCGTACAGGGTGGGCACTGAAGCTTTCTTT.

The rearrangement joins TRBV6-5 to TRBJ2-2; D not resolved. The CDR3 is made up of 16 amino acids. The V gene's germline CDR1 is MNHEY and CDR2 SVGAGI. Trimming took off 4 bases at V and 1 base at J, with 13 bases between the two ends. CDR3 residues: CASSSEAHKNTGELFF. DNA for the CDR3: TGTGCCAGCAGTTCCGAGGCCCACAAGAACACCGGGGAGCTGTTTTTT.

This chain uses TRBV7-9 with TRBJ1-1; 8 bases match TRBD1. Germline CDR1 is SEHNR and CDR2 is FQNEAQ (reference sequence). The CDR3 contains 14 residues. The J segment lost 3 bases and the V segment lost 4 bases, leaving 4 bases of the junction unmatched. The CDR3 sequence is CASSSGQGDTEAFF. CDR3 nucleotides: TGTGCCAGCAGCTCTGGACAGGGCGACACTGAAGCTTTCTTT.

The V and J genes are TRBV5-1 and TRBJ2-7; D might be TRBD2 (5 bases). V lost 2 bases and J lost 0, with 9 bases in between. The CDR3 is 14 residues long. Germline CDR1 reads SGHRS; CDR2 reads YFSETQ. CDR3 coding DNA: TGCGCCAGCAGCTTAGAGGGAATCTCCTACGAGCAGTACTTC. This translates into CASSLEGISYEQYF.

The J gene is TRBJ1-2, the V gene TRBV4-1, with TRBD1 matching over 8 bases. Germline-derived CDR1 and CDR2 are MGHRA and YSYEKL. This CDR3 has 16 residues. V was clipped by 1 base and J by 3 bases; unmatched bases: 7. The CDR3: CASSQAATGDDYGYTF. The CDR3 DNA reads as TGCGCCAGCAGCCAAGCCGCGACAGGGGACGACTATGGCTACACCTTC.

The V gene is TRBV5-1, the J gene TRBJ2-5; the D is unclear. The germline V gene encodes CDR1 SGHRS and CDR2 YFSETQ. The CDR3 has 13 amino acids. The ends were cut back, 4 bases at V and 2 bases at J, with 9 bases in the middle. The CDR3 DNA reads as TGCGCCAGCAGCCGTGGAGTTCAAGAGACCCAGTACTTC. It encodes CASSRGVQETQYF.

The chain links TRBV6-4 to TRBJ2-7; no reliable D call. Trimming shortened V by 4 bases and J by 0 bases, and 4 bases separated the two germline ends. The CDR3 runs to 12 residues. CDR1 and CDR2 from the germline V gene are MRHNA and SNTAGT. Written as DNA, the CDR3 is TGTGCCAGCAGTGTCGGCTCCTACGAGCAGTACTTC. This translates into CASSVGSYEQYF.

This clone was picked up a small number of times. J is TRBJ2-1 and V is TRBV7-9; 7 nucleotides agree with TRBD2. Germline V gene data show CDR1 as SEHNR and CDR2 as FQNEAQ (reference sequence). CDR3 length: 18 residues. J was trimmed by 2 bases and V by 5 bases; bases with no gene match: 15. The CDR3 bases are TGTGCCAGCAGCCACACTGGTGGTCTAGCGGATACCTACAATGAGCAGTTCTTC. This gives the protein CASSHTGGLADTYNEQFF. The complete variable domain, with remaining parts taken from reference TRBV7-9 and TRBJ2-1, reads DTGVSQNPRHKITKRGQNVTFRCDPISEHNRLYWYRQTLGQGPEFLTYFQNEAQLEKSRLLSDRFSAERPKGSFSTLEIQRTEQGDSAMYLCASSHTGGLADTYNEQFFGPGTRLTVL.

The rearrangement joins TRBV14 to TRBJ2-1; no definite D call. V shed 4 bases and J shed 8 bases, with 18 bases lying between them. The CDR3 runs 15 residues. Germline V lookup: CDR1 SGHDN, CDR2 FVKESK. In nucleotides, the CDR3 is TGTGCCAGCAGCCTCAGACTCTCGCACCCCGATGAGCAGTTCTTC. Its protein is CASSLRLSHPDEQFF.

The CDR3 spells CASVRGQGADTQYF. CDR3 bases: TGTGCCAGCGTTAGGGGACAGGGGGCAGATACGCAGTATTTT. The V call is TRBV11-3, the J call TRBJ2-3; 11 bases are a match to TRBD1. The V and J ends lost 8 bases and 4 bases, in that order; junction bases with no gene match: 5. Germline V gene data show CDR1 as SGHNT and CDR2 as YENEEA. The CDR3 is made up of 14 amino acids.

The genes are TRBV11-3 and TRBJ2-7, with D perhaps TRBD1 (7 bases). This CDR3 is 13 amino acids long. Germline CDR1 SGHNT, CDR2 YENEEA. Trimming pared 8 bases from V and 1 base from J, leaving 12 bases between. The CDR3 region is CASGQGGSYEQYF. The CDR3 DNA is TGTGCCAGCGGCCAGGGGGGTTCCTACGAGCAGTACTTC.

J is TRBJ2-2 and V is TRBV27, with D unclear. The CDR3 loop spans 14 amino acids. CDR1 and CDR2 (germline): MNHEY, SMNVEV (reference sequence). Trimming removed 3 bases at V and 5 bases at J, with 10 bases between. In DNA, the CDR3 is TGTGCCAGCAGTTTTGCAGATCGAACCGGGGAGCTGTTTTTT. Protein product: CASSFADRTGELFF.

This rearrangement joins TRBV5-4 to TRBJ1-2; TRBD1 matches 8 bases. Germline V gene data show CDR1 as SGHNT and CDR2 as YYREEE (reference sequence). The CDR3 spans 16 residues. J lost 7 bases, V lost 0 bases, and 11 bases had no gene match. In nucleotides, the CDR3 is TGTGCCAGCAGCTTGGATCTCGGACAGGGAGTATTTGGCTACACCTTC. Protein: CASSLDLGQGVFGYTF.

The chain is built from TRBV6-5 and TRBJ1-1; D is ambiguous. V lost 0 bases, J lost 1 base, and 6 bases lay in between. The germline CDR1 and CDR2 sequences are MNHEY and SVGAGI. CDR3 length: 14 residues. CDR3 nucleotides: TGTGCCAGCAGTTACTCGACTGCGAACACTGAAGCTTTCTTT. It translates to CASSYSTANTEAFF.

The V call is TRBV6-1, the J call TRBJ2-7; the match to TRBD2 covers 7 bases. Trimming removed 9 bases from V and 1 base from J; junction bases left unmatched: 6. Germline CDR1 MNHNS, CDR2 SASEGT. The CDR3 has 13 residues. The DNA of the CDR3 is TGTGCCAGTCTAGCGGAGGTTTCCTACGAGCAGTACTTC. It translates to CASLAEVSYEQYF.

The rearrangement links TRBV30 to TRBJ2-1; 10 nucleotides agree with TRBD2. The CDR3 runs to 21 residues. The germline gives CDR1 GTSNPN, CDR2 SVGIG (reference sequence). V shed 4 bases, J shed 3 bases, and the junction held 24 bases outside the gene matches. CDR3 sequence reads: CAWTPWKASGRESRRYNEQFF. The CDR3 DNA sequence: TGTGCCTGGACCCCATGGAAGGCTAGCGGGAGAGAATCGCGGCGCTACAATGAGCAGTTCTTC.

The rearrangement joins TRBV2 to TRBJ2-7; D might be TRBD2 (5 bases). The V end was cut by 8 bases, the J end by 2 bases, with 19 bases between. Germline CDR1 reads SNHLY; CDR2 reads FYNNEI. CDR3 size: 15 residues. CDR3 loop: CASRDLIFGPYEQYF. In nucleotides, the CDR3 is TGTGCCAGCCGGGATTTAATTTTTGGACCCTACGAGCAGTACTTC.

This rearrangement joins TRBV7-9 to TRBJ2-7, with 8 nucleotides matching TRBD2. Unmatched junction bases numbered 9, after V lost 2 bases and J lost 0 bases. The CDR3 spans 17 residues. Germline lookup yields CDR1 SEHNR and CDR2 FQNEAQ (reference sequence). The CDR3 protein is CASSLTGGRQSSYEQYF. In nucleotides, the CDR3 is TGTGCCAGCAGCTTAACGGGAGGGAGACAGAGCTCCTACGAGCAGTACTTC.

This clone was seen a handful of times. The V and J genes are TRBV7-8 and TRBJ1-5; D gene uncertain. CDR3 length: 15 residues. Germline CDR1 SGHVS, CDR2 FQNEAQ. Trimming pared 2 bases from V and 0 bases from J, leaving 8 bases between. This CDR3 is CASSLTTGSNQPQHF. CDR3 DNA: TGTGCCAGCAGCTTAACTACCGGTAGCAATCAGCCCCAGCATTTT.

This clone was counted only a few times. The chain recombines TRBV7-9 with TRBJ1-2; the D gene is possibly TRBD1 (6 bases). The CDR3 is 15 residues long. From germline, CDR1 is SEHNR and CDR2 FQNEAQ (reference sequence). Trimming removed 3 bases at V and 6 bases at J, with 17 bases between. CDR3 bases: TGTGCCAGCAGCTTGGAACCCTGGCAGGGGCATGGCTACACCTTC. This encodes CASSLEPWQGHGYTF.

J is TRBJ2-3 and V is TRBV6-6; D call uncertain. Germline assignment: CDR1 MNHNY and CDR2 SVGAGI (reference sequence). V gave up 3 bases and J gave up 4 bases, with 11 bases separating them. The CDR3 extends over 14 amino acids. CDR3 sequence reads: CASSYLLGSDTQYF. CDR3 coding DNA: TGTGCCAGCAGTTATCTCCTAGGTTCAGATACGCAGTATTTT.